Detailed here is one T cell receptor (beta chain). The assay was immunoSEQ multiplex PCR, and TCRdb's table has in-frame clones only and misses some. The sample contains approximately 110,000 clones, approximately 90% of which appear only once. The sample originates from a study of control samples from healthy donors and cancer patients. The CDR3 sequence is 14 residues long. Germline CDR1 LGHNA, CDR2 YSLEER. Trimming took 1 base from V and 7 from J, leaving 8 bases between them. J is TRBJ1-6 and V is TRBV4-3; TRBD1 is a possible D gene (6 bases). This receptor was identified in a woman aged 45-60 years in good health. The sample taken for sequencing was blood. The CDR3 here is CASSQGTENSPLHF. In nucleotides, the CDR3 is TGCGCCAGCAGCCAAGGGACAGAAAATTCACCCCTCCACTTT.